The 14 T cell receptor beta chains given below trace back to one sample, sequenced in a study of blood T cell repertoires in COVID-19. Data came from immunoSEQ multiplex PCR; TCRdb stores just in-frame clones and leaves some out. The sample yields 240,000 or so clones, 82% seen once. The sequenced sample consisted of peripheral blood. The receptors were sampled from a woman older than 75 with acute or convalescent COVID-19.

V is TRBV30 and J is TRBJ1-1, with D perhaps matching TRBD1 (5 bases). The V end was cut by 0 bases, the J end by 1 base, with 12 bases between. This CDR3 has 15 residues. CDR1 is GTSNPN, CDR2 SVGIG, per germline (reference sequence). The DNA for the CDR3 is TGTGCCTGGAGTGTACATGGGGACTCGAACACTGAAGCTTTCTTT. This translates into CAWSVHGDSNTEAFF.

The rearrangement joins TRBV18 to TRBJ1-3; TRBD1 matches 7 bases. The CDR3 sequence is 17 residues long. Germline V lookup: CDR1 KGHSH, CDR2 LQKENI. V dropped 2 bases and J dropped 4; count of bases not matched to a gene: 11. The CDR3 spells CASSPGRAQGSGNTIYF. DNA of the CDR3: TGTGCCAGCTCACCAGGGCGGGCACAGGGGTCCGGAAACACCATATATTTT.

The rearrangement joins TRBV20-1 to TRBJ2-1; D call uncertain. The CDR3 is 13 amino acids. V lost 3 bases to trimming and J lost 7 bases, with 13 bases between them. Germline CDR1 and CDR2: DFQATT and SNEGSKA (reference sequence). As DNA, the CDR3 is TGCAGTGCTAGTGGCCTAGATGGGAATGAGCAGTTCTTC. Translated, it gives CSASGLDGNEQFF.

The chain combines TRBV12-5 with TRBJ2-7, with D perhaps TRBD2 (6 bases). The CDR3 sequence is 15 residues long. CDR1 is LGHNT, CDR2 FRNRAP, per germline. The germline V and J ends were trimmed by 3 bases and 0 bases, with 12 bases remaining between them. The CDR3 DNA reads as TGTGCTAGTGGTTTTAGGGACTGGAGCTCCTACGAGCAGTACTTC. Its translation is CASGFRDWSSYEQYF.

This clone was seen a handful of times. The chain uses TRBV18 and TRBJ1-1; a possible D gene is TRBD1 (6 bases). Germline V CDR1 and CDR2: KGHSH, LQKENI. The CDR3 sequence is 14 residues long. Deletions cut 5 bases from V and 3 bases from J, with 13 bases between. This CDR3 reads CASSADSRDTEAFF. CDR3 coding DNA: TGTGCCAGCTCAGCGGACAGCCGGGACACTGAAGCTTTCTTT.

The chain carries TRBV18 and TRBJ1-1, with 9 positions matching TRBD1. Germline CDR1 is KGHSH and CDR2 is LQKENI. The CDR3 runs 16 residues. V lost 1 base, J lost 0 bases, and 3 bases stayed unmatched. CDR3 loop: CASSPRGDRVNTEAFF. CDR3 DNA: TGTGCCAGCTCACCACGGGGGGACAGGGTGAACACTGAAGCTTTCTTT. Filled out from reference TRBV18 and TRBJ1-1, the complete variable domain reads NAGVMQNPRHLVRRRGQEARLRCSPMKGHSHVYWYRQLPEEGLKFMVYLQKENIIDESGMPKERFSAEFPKEGPSILRIQQVVRGDSAAYFCASSPRGDRVNTEAFFGQGTRLTVV.

This clone was counted a single time. The rearrangement joins TRBV7-9 to TRBJ2-5; TRBD1 matches at 7 bases. J lost 5 bases, V lost 2 bases, and 2 bases had no gene match. The length of the CDR3 is 13 residues. CDR1 is SEHNR, CDR2 FQNEAQ, per germline (reference sequence). The CDR3 DNA follows: TGTGCCAGCAGCTTATCACAGGGGGAGACCCAGTACTTC. Encoded protein: CASSLSQGETQYF.

V and J are TRBV4-3 and TRBJ1-2; D is unresolved. The germline gives CDR1 LGHNA, CDR2 YSLEER. This CDR3 is built from 14 residues. V lost 0 bases, J lost 7 bases, and 12 bases lay in between. This chain's CDR3 is CASSQDEGAGGYTF. Written as DNA, the CDR3 is TGCGCCAGCAGCCAAGATGAGGGCGCGGGTGGCTACACCTTC.

Only a few counts were recorded for this clone. This chain connects TRBV6-2 or TRBV6-3 to TRBJ2-7, with TRBD1 matching 8 bases. The germline V gene has CDR1 MNHEY and CDR2 SVGEGT. The CDR3 length is 15 residues. The junction had 3 bases not matched to a gene; V was cut back by 1 base and J by 1 base. The CDR3 bases are TGTGCCAGCAGTTACTGGGACAGGACGTCCTACGAGCAGTACTTC. Translated, it gives CASSYWDRTSYEQYF.

This clone was recorded a few times. The rearrangement uses TRBV4-1 and TRBJ2-7; 10 bases match TRBD2. V shed 5 bases and J 1 base; nucleotides not matched to a gene: 5. This CDR3 region has 15 residues. Germline V CDR1 and CDR2: MGHRA, YSYEKL. The CDR3 spells CASSRTSGASYEQYF. The CDR3 DNA reads TGCGCCAGCAGCAGAACTAGCGGGGCATCCTACGAGCAGTACTTC.

This chain uses TRBV19 with TRBJ2-5, with TRBD2 matching 9 bases. Germline CDR1 is LNHDA and CDR2 is SQIVND (reference sequence). The CDR3 totals 14 residues. V lost 5 bases to trimming and J lost 5 bases; unmatched junction nucleotides: 6. Written as DNA, the CDR3 is TGTGCCAGTAGTTACTCCGGGACTAGCGAGACCCAGTACTTC. Protein: CASSYSGTSETQYF.

A few counts support this clone. The chain couples TRBV18 to TRBJ2-7; TRBD2 matches 7 bases. Germline assignment: CDR1 KGHSH and CDR2 LQKENI. Trimming cost V 3 bases and J 0 bases; bases outside gene matches: 2. This CDR3 contains 14 residues. The CDR3 protein is CASSPGRSSYEQYF. CDR3 DNA sequence: TGTGCCAGCTCACCCGGGAGGAGCTCCTACGAGCAGTACTTC.

The CDR3: CASSYLGTENYGYTF. The CDR3, as DNA: TGTGCCAGCAGTTACCTCGGGACAGAGAACTATGGCTACACCTTC. V gene TRBV6-2 or TRBV6-3 combines with J gene TRBJ1-2; 7 nucleotides match TRBD1. CDR3 length: 15 residues. From germline, CDR1 is MNHEY and CDR2 SVGEGT. With V trimmed by 2 bases and J by 2 bases, 5 bases remained unmatched.

The V call is TRBV3-1 (or the pseudogene TRBV3-2), the J call TRBJ1-4, with a possible D match to TRBD1 (5 bases). Trimming shortened V by 4 bases and J by 2 bases, and 14 bases separated the two germline ends. The CDR3 contains 16 residues. CDR1 and CDR2 from the germline V gene are LGHDT and YNNKEL (reference sequence). The CDR3 region has the DNA TGTGCCAGCAGCCCAGGGTGGGCAGGGACTAATGAAAAACTGTTTTTT. This sequence encodes CASSPGWAGTNEKLFF.